The next 11 T cell receptor beta chains were all read from a single sample in a study of beta chain features in type 1 diabetes. Overall study results and limits: Type 1 diabetes patients showed a moderate but significant shortening of TCRB CDR3s in all four CD4+ subsets.

These receptors have no identified antigens. Sequenced material consisted of expressed TCRB transcripts (all of the isolated RNA was reverse transcribed). Some clones are missing from TCRdb's copy, which holds only in-frame ones; the method was immunoSEQ multiplex PCR. The data show more than 250,000 clones, 13% to 15% seen once. The specimen sequenced was naive CD4+ T cells from blood. All receptors come from a man aged 30 to 45 with type 1 diabetes.

This clone was picked up a small number of times. V and J are TRBV5-1 and TRBJ2-2, with D unclear. V was pared by 0 bases and J by 3 bases, with 6 bases between. The CDR3 has 14 residues. Germline CDR1 and CDR2: SGHRS and YFSETQ. CDR3 amino acids: CASSLEPDTGELFF. Written as DNA, the CDR3 is TGCGCCAGCAGCTTGGAGCCCGACACCGGGGAGCTGTTTTTT.

This sequence joins TRBV7-6 and TRBJ2-2; the match to TRBD1 covers 7 bases. The CDR3 is made up of 16 amino acids. V gave up 0 bases and J gave up 3 bases; unmatched junction bases: 4. CDR1 SGHVS and CDR2 FNYEAQ come from the germline V gene. CDR3 sequence reads: CASSLAGDSHTGELFF. In DNA, the CDR3 is TGTGCCAGCAGCTTAGCGGGGGACAGTCACACCGGGGAGCTGTTTTTT.

This clone appeared a few times. J is TRBJ2-3 and V is TRBV7-8; 12 bases fit TRBD2. CDR1 is SGHVS, CDR2 FQNEAQ, per germline. The CDR3 extends over 16 amino acids. V was clipped by 2 bases and J by 6 bases; unmatched bases: 6. DNA for the CDR3: TGTGCCAGCAGCTTAAGGTCCGGGACTAGCGGGGATACGCAGTATTTT. Protein product: CASSLRSGTSGDTQYF.

This chain uses TRBV9 with TRBJ2-3; D call uncertain. This CDR3 contains 12 residues. V shed 3 bases and J shed 5 bases, with 7 bases lying between them. The germline gives CDR1 SGDLS, CDR2 YYNGEE. The CDR3: CASSALLDTQYF. CDR3 DNA sequence: TGTGCCAGCAGCGCCTTATTAGATACGCAGTATTTT.

The chain recombines TRBV28 with TRBJ2-3, with 10 bases fitting TRBD1. Looked up from germline, CDR1 is MDHEN and CDR2 is SYDVKM. The CDR3 is 16 residues long. Trimming cost V 3 bases and J 1 base; bases outside gene matches: 4. Here the CDR3 reads CASSLTGGAGTDTQYF. The CDR3 DNA sequence: TGTGCCAGCAGTTTGACAGGGGGCGCAGGCACAGATACGCAGTATTTT. Variable domain in full (rest from reference TRBV28 and TRBJ2-3): DVKVTQSSRYLVKRTGEKVFLECVQDMDHENMFWYRQDPGLGLRLIYFSYDVKMKEKGDIPEGYSVSREKKERFSLILESASTNQTSMYLCASSLTGGAGTDTQYFGPGTRLTVL.

This clone was counted between two and nine times. The gene calls are TRBV18 and TRBJ2-1; TRBD2 is a possible D gene (5 bases). Trimming left V 3 bases short and J 5 bases short, with 8 bases between. Germline CDR1 is KGHSH and CDR2 is LQKENI. CDR3 length: 13 amino acids. The DNA of the CDR3 is TGTGCCAGCTCACCCGGAGGAAACAATGAGCAGTTCTTC. Protein sequence: CASSPGGNNEQFF.

In its sample, this clone was seen a few times. The chain employs TRBV6-6 and TRBJ2-7; D may be TRBD2 (6 bases). Per germline, CDR1 MNHNY and CDR2 SVGAGI (reference sequence). V was shortened by 8 bases and J by 4 bases, with 15 bases between the two germline ends. The CDR3 spans 13 residues. CDR3 in amino acids: CASGRDLGYEQYF. In DNA, the CDR3 is TGTGCCAGCGGGCGGGATCTCGGATACGAGCAGTACTTC.

This rearrangement joins TRBV28 to TRBJ2-1, with D maybe TRBD2 (6 bases). The CDR3 loop spans 16 amino acids. Germline lookup yields CDR1 MDHEN and CDR2 SYDVKM. V was pared by 7 bases and J by 0 bases, with 16 bases between. CDR3 in amino acids: CASTSLAASSYNEQFF. CDR3 coding DNA: TGTGCCAGCACGAGCTTAGCGGCGAGCTCCTACAATGAGCAGTTCTTC.

The rearrangement joins TRBV6-4 to TRBJ2-7; 9 positions agree with TRBD2. The V gene end was trimmed by 4 bases and the J gene end by 2 bases; junction bases not matched to a gene: 6. CDR3 length: 15 amino acids. Germline V lookup: CDR1 MRHNA, CDR2 SNTAGT. The CDR3, as DNA: TGTGCCAGCAGTGTCTCAGCGGGAGGTGCCTACGAGCAGTACTTC. Its protein is CASSVSAGGAYEQYF.

The chain combines TRBV7-2 with TRBJ2-3; 12 bases are shared with TRBD2. There are 14 residues in the CDR3. The germline gives CDR1 SGHTA, CDR2 FQGNSA. V shed 10 bases and J 2 bases; nucleotides not matched to a gene: 4. The CDR3 is CANGLAGFTDTQYF. In DNA, the CDR3 is TGTGCCAACGGACTAGCGGGGTTCACAGATACGCAGTATTTT.

This clone was found a few times. This sequence joins TRBV21-1 and TRBJ2-5; TRBD1 was called by the table and not checked on the DNA. TRBV21-1 is a pseudogene. There are 14 residues in the CDR3. CDR3 coding DNA: TGTGCCAGCAGCCCGTGGACAGTTCAAGAGACCCAGTACTTC. It yields the protein CASSPWTVQETQYF.